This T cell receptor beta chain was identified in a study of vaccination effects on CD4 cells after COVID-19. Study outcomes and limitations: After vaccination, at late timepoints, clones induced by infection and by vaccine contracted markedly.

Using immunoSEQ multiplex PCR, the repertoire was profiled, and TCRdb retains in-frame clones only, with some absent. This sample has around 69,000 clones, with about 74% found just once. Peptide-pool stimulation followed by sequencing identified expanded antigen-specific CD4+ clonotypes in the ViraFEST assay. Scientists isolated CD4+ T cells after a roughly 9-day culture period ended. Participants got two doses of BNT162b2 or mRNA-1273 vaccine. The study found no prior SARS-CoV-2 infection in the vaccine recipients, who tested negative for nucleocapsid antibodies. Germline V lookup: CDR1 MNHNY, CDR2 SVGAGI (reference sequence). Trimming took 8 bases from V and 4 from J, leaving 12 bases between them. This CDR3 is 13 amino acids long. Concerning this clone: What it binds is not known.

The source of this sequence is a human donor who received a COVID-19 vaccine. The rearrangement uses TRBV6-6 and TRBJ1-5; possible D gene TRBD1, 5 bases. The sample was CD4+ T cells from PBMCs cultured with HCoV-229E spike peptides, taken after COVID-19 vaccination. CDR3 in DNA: TGTGCCAGCGTTCGACAGTTGAATCAGCCCCAGCATTTT. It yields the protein CASVRQLNQPQHF.